Listed below are T cell receptor beta chains from one sample, sequenced in a study of cytomegalovirus exposure and HLA in healthy donors. Some clones are missing from TCRdb's copy, which holds only in-frame ones; the method was immunoSEQ multiplex PCR. The sample records over 150,000 clones, 80% being singletons. The sequencing input was PBMCs. The receptors were sampled from a man aged 25 to 40 in good health and CMV-seropositive. The CDR3 runs from the conserved cysteine through the conserved F or W. A D gene is named only where the DNA matches it firmly. Size is stated for part of the rows, as once, few or many counts, or as a class when the clone is expanded.

J gene: TRBJ2-1; V gene: TRBV27; D gene: TRBD2; clone size: NA; CDR3 protein: CASSVLSGRDNEQFF; CDR3 DNA: TGTGCCAGCAGTGTCCTTAGCGGGAGAGACAATGAGCAGTTCTTC
J gene: TRBJ1-3; V gene: TRBV7-2; D gene: NA; clone size: NA; CDR3 protein: CASSLSHSGNTIYF; CDR3 DNA: TGTGCCAGCAGCTTATCCCACTCTGGAAACACCATATATTTT
J gene: TRBJ2-5; V gene: TRBV5-1; D gene: TRBD2; clone size: few; CDR3 protein: CASRGREAQYF; CDR3 DNA: TGCGCCAGCAGGGGGAGGGAGGCCCAGTACTTC
J gene: TRBJ2-2; V gene: TRBV30; D gene: NA; clone size: NA; CDR3 protein: CAWSANEYGELFF; CDR3 DNA: TGTGCCTGGAGTGCCAACGAGTATGGGGAGCTGTTTTTT
J gene: TRBJ2-5; V gene: TRBV2; D gene: NA; clone size: NA; CDR3 protein: CASTSQLEETQYF; CDR3 DNA: TGTGCCAGCACTAGCCAGCTTGAAGAGACCCAGTACTTC
J gene: TRBJ1-6; V gene: TRBV4-2; D gene: TRBD1; clone size: NA; CDR3 protein: CASSQDGQGAFSYNSPLHF; CDR3 DNA: TGTGCCAGCAGCCAAGATGGACAGGGGGCTTTTTCCTATAATTCACCCCTCCACTTT
J gene: TRBJ1-2; V gene: TRBV7-9; D gene: NA; clone size: few; CDR3 protein: CASSLIANYGYTF; CDR3 DNA: TGTGCCAGCAGCCTTATCGCTAACTATGGCTACACCTTC
J gene: TRBJ1-2; V gene: TRBV5-6; D gene: TRBD1; clone size: NA; CDR3 protein: CASSLELGQGVNYGYTF; CDR3 DNA: TGTGCCAGCAGCTTGGAGCTCGGACAGGGGGTAAACTATGGCTACACCTTC
J gene: TRBJ2-7; V gene: TRBV7-2; D gene: TRBD2; clone size: NA; CDR3 protein: CASSLTAAGGAYEQYF; CDR3 DNA: TGTGCCAGCAGCTTAACCGCAGCGGGAGGTGCCTACGAGCAGTACTTC
J gene: TRBJ1-2; V gene: TRBV18; D gene: TRBD1; clone size: NA; CDR3 protein: CASSPGTGSGNYGYTF; CDR3 DNA: TGTGCCAGCTCACCAGGGACAGGGAGTGGTAACTATGGCTACACCTTC
J gene: TRBJ2-6; V gene: TRBV7-3; D gene: NA; clone size: NA; CDR3 protein: CASSPGNSGANVLTF; CDR3 DNA: TGTGCCAGCAGCCCCGGGAACTCTGGGGCCAACGTCCTGACTTTC
J gene: TRBJ2-1; V gene: TRBV4-1; D gene: NA; clone size: NA; CDR3 protein: CASSQFSSYNEQFF; CDR3 DNA: TGCGCCAGCAGCCAATTTAGCAGCTACAATGAGCAGTTCTTC
J gene: TRBJ1-2; V gene: TRBV7-3; D gene: TRBD1; clone size: NA; CDR3 protein: CASSPSRGTSNYGYTF; CDR3 DNA: TGTGCCAGCAGCCCAAGCAGGGGGACGTCTAACTATGGCTACACCTTC
J gene: TRBJ1-6; V gene: TRBV30; D gene: NA; clone size: NA; CDR3 protein: CAWRRLAQGSPLHF; CDR3 DNA: TGTGCCTGGAGGCGACTTGCCCAGGGATCACCCCTCCACTTT
J gene: TRBJ2-3; V gene: TRBV2; D gene: TRBD2; clone size: NA; CDR3 protein: CASSEAFLAGSYTQYF; CDR3 DNA: TGTGCCAGCAGTGAAGCATTTCTAGCGGGGTCCTATACGCAGTATTTT
J gene: TRBJ2-5; V gene: TRBV5-6; D gene: TRBD2; clone size: NA; CDR3 protein: CASRRTGTSGRWAQYF; CDR3 DNA: TGTGCCAGCAGGCGGACAGGGACTAGCGGGAGGTGGGCCCAGTACTTC
J gene: TRBJ2-1; V gene: TRBV7-2; D gene: NA; clone size: NA; CDR3 protein: CASSFSFSYNEQFF; CDR3 DNA: TGTGCCAGCAGCTTTTCCTTCTCCTACAATGAGCAGTTCTTC
J gene: TRBJ1-4; V gene: TRBV4-2; D gene: TRBD1; clone size: few; CDR3 protein: CASSQEQGANEKLFF; CDR3 DNA: TGTGCCAGCAGCCAGGAACAGGGGGCGAATGAAAAACTGTTTTTT
J gene: TRBJ2-1; V gene: TRBV29-1; D gene: TRBD2; clone size: few; CDR3 protein: CSVGTSGSDNEQFF; CDR3 DNA: TGCAGCGTTGGTACTAGCGGGAGTGACAATGAGCAGTTCTTC
J gene: TRBJ1-5; V gene: TRBV15; D gene: NA; clone size: NA; CDR3 protein: CATSRPVGQPQHF; CDR3 DNA: TGTGCCACCAGCAGACCGGTCGGTCAGCCCCAGCATTTT